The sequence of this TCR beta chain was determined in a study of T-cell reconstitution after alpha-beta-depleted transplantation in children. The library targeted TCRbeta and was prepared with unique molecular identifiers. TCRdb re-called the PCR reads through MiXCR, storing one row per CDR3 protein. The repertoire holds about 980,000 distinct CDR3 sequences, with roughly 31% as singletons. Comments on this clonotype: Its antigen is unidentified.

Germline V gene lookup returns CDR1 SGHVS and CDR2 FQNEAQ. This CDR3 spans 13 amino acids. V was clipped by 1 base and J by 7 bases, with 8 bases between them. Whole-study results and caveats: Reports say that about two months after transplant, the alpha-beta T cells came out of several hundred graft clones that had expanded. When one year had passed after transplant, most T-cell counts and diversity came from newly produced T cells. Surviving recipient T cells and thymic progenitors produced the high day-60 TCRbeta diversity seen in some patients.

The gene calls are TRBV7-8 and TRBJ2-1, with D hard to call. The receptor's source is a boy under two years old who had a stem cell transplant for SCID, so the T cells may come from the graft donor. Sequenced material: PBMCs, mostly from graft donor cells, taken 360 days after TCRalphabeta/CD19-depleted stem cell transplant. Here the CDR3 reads CASSLEKGNEQFF. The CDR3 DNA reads TGTGCCAGCAGCTTAGAAAAGGGAAATGAGCAGTTCTTC.